These T cell receptor beta chains were read from a single sample in a study of blood T cell repertoires in COVID-19. Only in-frame clones appear in the TCRdb table, and some are missing; sequencing was by immunoSEQ multiplex PCR. The table includes 450,000 or so clones, approximately 89% detected once. Sequenced sample: peripheral blood. All receptors come from a middle-aged woman with COVID-19, enrolled during active disease. Both conserved end residues are part of each CDR3. D genes are given only for firm matches. A clone size is listed for some rows: how often the clone was seen (once, few, many), or a class if it is expanded.

len: 14
d_gene: NA
j_gene: TRBJ1-2
v_gene: TRBV7-9
abundance: once
CDR3aa: CASSLAHPGGGYTF
CDR3nt: TGTGCCAGCAGCTTAGCGCACCCGGGGGGTGGCTACACCTTC

len: 16
d_gene: TRBD1
j_gene: TRBJ1-5
v_gene: TRBV5-1
abundance: NA
CDR3aa: CASSMGSGGTNQPQHF
CDR3nt: TGCGCCAGCAGCATGGGCTCAGGGGGTACCAATCAGCCCCAGCATTTT

len: 16
d_gene: NA
j_gene: TRBJ1-1
v_gene: TRBV6-5
abundance: NA
CDR3aa: CASSYSAVGPSTEAFF
CDR3nt: TGTGCCAGCAGTTACTCAGCCGTTGGCCCTAGCACTGAAGCTTTCTTT

len: 15
d_gene: NA
j_gene: TRBJ1-6
v_gene: TRBV2
abundance: NA
CDR3aa: CASTSPGLDNSPLHF
CDR3nt: TGTGCCAGCACGTCCCCAGGGCTGGACAATTCACCCCTCCACTTT

len: 16
d_gene: NA
j_gene: TRBJ2-2
v_gene: TRBV9
abundance: NA
CDR3aa: CASSVGRGLNTGELFF
CDR3nt: TGTGCCAGCAGCGTAGGGCGGGGGCTGAACACCGGGGAGCTGTTTTTT

len: 14
d_gene: NA
j_gene: TRBJ2-7
v_gene: TRBV6-5
abundance: NA
CDR3aa: CASSYYRASYEQYF
CDR3nt: TGTGCCAGCAGTTACTACAGGGCCTCCTACGAGCAGTACTTC

len: 18
d_gene: NA
j_gene: TRBJ1-5
v_gene: TRBV19
abundance: NA
CDR3aa: CASSTTGHLRRGNQPQHF
CDR3nt: TGTGCCAGTAGTACCACGGGACACCTCCGTAGGGGCAATCAGCCCCAGCATTTT

len: 16
d_gene: TRBD1
j_gene: TRBJ1-5
v_gene: TRBV18
abundance: NA
CDR3aa: CASSQGQTNSNQPQHF
CDR3nt: TGTGCCAGCTCACAGGGACAGACTAATAGCAATCAGCCCCAGCATTTT

len: 13
d_gene: NA
j_gene: TRBJ2-2
v_gene: TRBV28
abundance: NA
CDR3aa: CASSLLNTGELFF
CDR3nt: TGTGCCAGCAGTTTACTGAACACCGGGGAGCTGTTTTTT

len: 16
d_gene: TRBD2
j_gene: TRBJ2-5
v_gene: TRBV5-1
abundance: NA
CDR3aa: CASSLATSTTGETQYF
CDR3nt: TGCGCCAGCAGCTTGGCGACTAGCACAACGGGGGAGACCCAGTACTTC

len: 15
d_gene: TRBD1
j_gene: TRBJ1-6
v_gene: TRBV7-3
abundance: NA
CDR3aa: CASSAGQGINSPLHF
CDR3nt: TGTGCCAGCAGCGCGGGACAGGGAATTAATTCACCCCTCCACTTT

len: 16
d_gene: TRBD1
j_gene: TRBJ1-2
v_gene: TRBV5-8
abundance: NA
CDR3aa: CASSLAGTGADYGYTF
CDR3nt: TGTGCCAGCAGCTTGGCCGGGACAGGCGCCGACTATGGCTACACCTTC

len: 14
d_gene: NA
j_gene: TRBJ1-1
v_gene: TRBV27
abundance: once
CDR3aa: CASSLRTVGSEAFF
CDR3nt: TGTGCCAGCAGCCTAAGGACAGTCGGTAGTGAGGCTTTCTTT

len: 14
d_gene: NA
j_gene: TRBJ1-5
v_gene: TRBV2
abundance: NA
CDR3aa: CASSGTVPNQPQHF
CDR3nt: TGTGCCAGCAGTGGGACAGTACCTAATCAGCCCCAGCATTTT

len: 15
d_gene: TRBD1
j_gene: TRBJ1-4
v_gene: TRBV28
abundance: NA
CDR3aa: CASSPGDRVGEKLFF
CDR3nt: TGTGCCAGCAGTCCCGGAGACAGGGTAGGCGAAAAACTGTTTTTT

len: 12
d_gene: TRBD1
j_gene: TRBJ2-3
v_gene: TRBV28
abundance: NA
CDR3aa: CASGDRADTQYF
CDR3nt: TGTGCCAGCGGGGACAGGGCTGATACGCAGTATTTT

len: 15
d_gene: NA
j_gene: TRBJ2-2
v_gene: TRBV5-1
abundance: NA
CDR3aa: CASSSGVPGTGELFF
CDR3nt: TGCGCCAGCAGCTCTGGGGTCCCGGGGACCGGGGAGCTGTTTTTT

len: 15
d_gene: TRBD1
j_gene: TRBJ2-3
v_gene: TRBV5-6
abundance: NA
CDR3aa: CASSPGQESTDTQYF
CDR3nt: TGTGCCAGCAGCCCGGGACAGGAGTCCACAGATACGCAGTATTTT

len: 13
d_gene: NA
j_gene: TRBJ1-1
v_gene: TRBV28
abundance: NA
CDR3aa: CASSLTVNTEAFF
CDR3nt: TGTGCCAGCAGTTTAACAGTGAACACTGAAGCTTTCTTT

len: 12
d_gene: TRBD2
j_gene: TRBJ2-3
v_gene: TRBV6-2/TRBV6-3
abundance: NA
CDR3aa: CASSWGGDTQYF
CDR3nt: TGTGCCAGCAGTTGGGGGGGAGATACGCAGTATTTT

len: 16
d_gene: TRBD1
j_gene: TRBJ2-5
v_gene: TRBV7-6
abundance: NA
CDR3aa: CASSLAGTAFQETQYF
CDR3nt: TGTGCCAGCAGCTTAGCTGGGACAGCATTCCAAGAGACCCAGTACTTC

len: 14
d_gene: NA
j_gene: TRBJ2-7
v_gene: TRBV5-4
abundance: NA
CDR3aa: CASSLWGQIYEQYF
CDR3nt: TGTGCCAGCAGCTTGTGGGGACAAATCTACGAGCAGTACTTC

len: 12
d_gene: NA
j_gene: TRBJ1-1
v_gene: TRBV12-3/TRBV12-4
abundance: NA
CDR3aa: CASSFMNTEAFF
CDR3nt: TGTGCCAGCAGTTTCATGAACACTGAAGCTTTCTTT

len: 17
d_gene: NA
j_gene: TRBJ1-1
v_gene: TRBV9
abundance: NA
CDR3aa: CASSVEEGVWGNTEAFF
CDR3nt: TGTGCCAGCAGCGTAGAAGAGGGGGTATGGGGGAACACTGAAGCTTTCTTT

len: 14
d_gene: NA
j_gene: TRBJ2-1
v_gene: TRBV15
abundance: NA
CDR3aa: CATSRSLVVNEQFF
CDR3nt: TGTGCCACCAGCAGATCACTAGTAGTCAATGAGCAGTTCTTC

len: 14
d_gene: NA
j_gene: TRBJ1-6
v_gene: TRBV6-6
abundance: NA
CDR3aa: CASTYLGDNSPLHF
CDR3nt: TGTGCCAGCACCTATCTAGGGGATAATTCACCCCTCCACTTT

len: 16
d_gene: TRBD1
j_gene: TRBJ1-5
v_gene: TRBV10-3
abundance: few
CDR3aa: CAISSFEGTGNQPQHF
CDR3nt: TGTGCCATCAGTTCATTCGAAGGGACAGGGAATCAGCCCCAGCATTTT

len: 15
d_gene: NA
j_gene: TRBJ1-1
v_gene: TRBV19
abundance: NA
CDR3aa: CASSRRGARNTEAFF
CDR3nt: TGTGCCAGTAGTAGGCGGGGAGCGAGGAACACTGAAGCTTTCTTT

len: 16
d_gene: TRBD1
j_gene: TRBJ1-2
v_gene: TRBV6-2/TRBV6-3
abundance: NA
CDR3aa: CASSSVPGQGIRGYTF
CDR3nt: TGTGCCAGCAGTTCTGTGCCGGGACAGGGGATTCGAGGCTACACCTTC

len: 15
d_gene: TRBD1
j_gene: TRBJ2-7
v_gene: TRBV9
abundance: NA
CDR3aa: CASSHGTGDYYEQYF
CDR3nt: TGTGCCAGCAGCCATGGGACAGGGGATTACTACGAGCAGTACTTC

len: 15
d_gene: NA
j_gene: TRBJ1-6
v_gene: TRBV3-1/TRBV3-2
abundance: NA
CDR3aa: CASSQDVAGDSPLHF
CDR3nt: TGTGCCAGCAGCCAAGATGTTGCAGGTGATTCACCCCTCCACTTT

len: 14
d_gene: TRBD2
j_gene: TRBJ2-5
v_gene: TRBV30
abundance: NA
CDR3aa: CAWIGSGGGVSQYF
CDR3nt: TGTGCCTGGATTGGCTCTGGGGGGGGAGTAAGCCAGTACTTC

len: 14
d_gene: TRBD1
j_gene: TRBJ2-7
v_gene: TRBV5-1
abundance: NA
CDR3aa: CASSFGDREGEQYF
CDR3nt: TGCGCCAGCAGCTTCGGAGACAGGGAAGGTGAGCAGTACTTC

len: 11
d_gene: NA
j_gene: TRBJ2-2
v_gene: TRBV12-3/TRBV12-4
abundance: NA
CDR3aa: CASSFSGELFF
CDR3nt: TGTGCCAGCAGTTTCTCCGGGGAGCTGTTTTTT

len: 11
d_gene: NA
j_gene: TRBJ1-1
v_gene: TRBV15
abundance: NA
CDR3aa: CATSNRFEAFF
CDR3nt: TGTGCCACCAGCAATCGTTTTGAGGCTTTCTTT

len: 13
d_gene: NA
j_gene: TRBJ2-1
v_gene: TRBV5-5
abundance: NA
CDR3aa: CASSLTGNNEQFF
CDR3nt: TGTGCCAGCAGCTTGACCGGGAACAATGAGCAGTTCTTC

len: 16
d_gene: TRBD1
j_gene: TRBJ1-4
v_gene: TRBV6-4
abundance: few
CDR3aa: CASSDSNRGAREKLFF
CDR3nt: TGTGCCAGCAGTGACTCGAACAGGGGGGCAAGGGAAAAACTGTTTTTT

len: 13
d_gene: NA
j_gene: TRBJ1-1
v_gene: TRBV15
abundance: NA
CDR3aa: CATSSPLRVEAFF
CDR3nt: TGTGCCACCAGCAGTCCTCTTCGGGTTGAAGCTTTCTTT

len: 16
d_gene: NA
j_gene: TRBJ2-2
v_gene: TRBV9
abundance: NA
CDR3aa: CASSRRRGTSAGELFF
CDR3nt: TGTGCCAGCAGCCGCCGGAGGGGAACGTCGGCCGGGGAGCTGTTTTTT

len: 12
d_gene: NA
j_gene: TRBJ1-2
v_gene: TRBV11-2
abundance: NA
CDR3aa: CASSFQGYGYTF
CDR3nt: TGTGCCAGCAGCTTCCAGGGCTATGGCTACACCTTC

len: 15
d_gene: NA
j_gene: TRBJ2-3
v_gene: TRBV19
abundance: NA
CDR3aa: CASSIIGTSTDTQYF
CDR3nt: TGTGCCAGTAGTATAATAGGGACTAGCACAGATACGCAGTATTTT

len: 15
d_gene: TRBD1
j_gene: TRBJ1-1
v_gene: TRBV4-2
abundance: NA
CDR3aa: CASSHQGQAWTEAFF
CDR3nt: TGTGCCAGCAGCCATCAAGGACAGGCCTGGACTGAAGCTTTCTTT

len: 11
d_gene: NA
j_gene: TRBJ1-3
v_gene: TRBV30
abundance: NA
CDR3aa: CALPLRDTIYF
CDR3nt: TGTGCCTTGCCCCTCCGAGACACCATATATTTT

len: 14
d_gene: NA
j_gene: TRBJ2-5
v_gene: TRBV18
abundance: once
CDR3aa: CASSPTQSQETQYF
CDR3nt: TGTGCCAGCTCACCAACACAGAGCCAAGAGACCCAGTACTTC

len: 17
d_gene: NA
j_gene: TRBJ1-6
v_gene: TRBV5-5
abundance: NA
CDR3aa: CASSLALPGSGNSPLHF
CDR3nt: TGTGCCAGCAGCTTGGCCCTCCCAGGGTCGGGTAATTCACCCCTCCACTTT

len: 13
d_gene: NA
j_gene: TRBJ2-7
v_gene: TRBV5-6
abundance: NA
CDR3aa: CASSLDRDYEQYF
CDR3nt: TGTGCCAGCAGCTTGGACAGGGACTACGAGCAGTACTTC

len: 14
d_gene: TRBD2
j_gene: TRBJ2-5
v_gene: TRBV18
abundance: NA
CDR3aa: CASSPGRGRETQYF
CDR3nt: TGTGCCAGCTCACCCGGGAGGGGTCGAGAGACCCAGTACTTC

len: 15
d_gene: TRBD1
j_gene: TRBJ2-2
v_gene: TRBV5-1
abundance: NA
CDR3aa: CASSFFGQATGELFF
CDR3nt: TGCGCCAGCAGCTTCTTCGGACAGGCTACCGGGGAGCTGTTTTTT

len: 16
d_gene: TRBD2
j_gene: TRBJ2-1
v_gene: TRBV6-5
abundance: NA
CDR3aa: CASSYWTSGNNNEQFF
CDR3nt: TGTGCCAGCAGTTACTGGACTAGCGGGAACAACAATGAGCAGTTCTTC

len: 13
d_gene: NA
j_gene: TRBJ1-4
v_gene: TRBV6-5
abundance: NA
CDR3aa: CASTEGGERKLFF
CDR3nt: TGTGCCAGCACCGAAGGGGGGGAGAGAAAACTGTTTTTT

len: 17
d_gene: TRBD1
j_gene: TRBJ2-5
v_gene: TRBV5-5
abundance: NA
CDR3aa: CASRLGDLTGGTETQYF
CDR3nt: TGTGCCAGCAGACTTGGTGACCTGACAGGGGGAACTGAGACCCAGTACTTC

len: 15
d_gene: TRBD1
j_gene: TRBJ1-3
v_gene: TRBV5-6
abundance: NA
CDR3aa: CASSPGQGYGNTIYF
CDR3nt: TGTGCCAGCAGCCCGGGACAGGGGTACGGAAACACCATATATTTT